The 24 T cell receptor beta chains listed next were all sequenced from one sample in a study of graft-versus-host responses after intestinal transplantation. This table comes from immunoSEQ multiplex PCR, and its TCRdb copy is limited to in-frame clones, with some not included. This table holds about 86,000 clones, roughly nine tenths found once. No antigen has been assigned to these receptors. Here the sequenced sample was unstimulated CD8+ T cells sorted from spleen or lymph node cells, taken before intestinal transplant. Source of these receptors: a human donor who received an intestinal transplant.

The chain's CDR3 is CASSQDPGTNTEAFF. DNA of the CDR3: TGCGCCAGCAGCCAAGATCCGGGAACGAACACTGAAGCTTTCTTT. The rearrangement uses TRBV4-3 and TRBJ1-1; no definite D call. The CDR3 totals 15 residues. CDR1 is LGHNA, CDR2 YSLEER, per germline. V lost 0 bases and J lost 1, with 9 bases in between.

CDR3 protein: CASSAGEQYF. DNA for the CDR3: TGTGCCAGCAGTGCCGGGGAGCAGTACTTC. The rearrangement uses TRBV2 and TRBJ2-7; no clear D gene. The CDR3 has 10 residues. CDR1 is SNHLY and CDR2 is FYNNEI in the germline V gene. V lost 4 bases and J 7 bases, leaving 5 bases between the germline ends.

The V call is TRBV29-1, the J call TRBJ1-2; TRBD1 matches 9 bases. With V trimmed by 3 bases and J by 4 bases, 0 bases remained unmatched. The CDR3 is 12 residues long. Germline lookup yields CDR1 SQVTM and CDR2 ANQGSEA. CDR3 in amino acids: CSVEGQGYGYTF. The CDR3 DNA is TGCAGCGTTGAGGGACAGGGCTATGGCTACACCTTC.

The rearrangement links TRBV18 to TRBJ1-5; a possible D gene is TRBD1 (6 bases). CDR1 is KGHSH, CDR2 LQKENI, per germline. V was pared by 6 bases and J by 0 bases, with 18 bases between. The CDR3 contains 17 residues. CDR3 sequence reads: CASSSGGRPHSNQPQHF. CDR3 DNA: TGTGCCAGCTCCTCGGGGGGCAGGCCTCATAGCAATCAGCCCCAGCATTTT.

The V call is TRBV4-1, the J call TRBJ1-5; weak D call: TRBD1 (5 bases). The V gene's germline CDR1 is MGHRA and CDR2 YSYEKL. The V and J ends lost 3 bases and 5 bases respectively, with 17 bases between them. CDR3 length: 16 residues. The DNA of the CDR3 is TGCGCCAGCAGCCAGGTGGGGCATAACAGTTATCAGCCCCAGCATTTT. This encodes CASSQVGHNSYQPQHF.

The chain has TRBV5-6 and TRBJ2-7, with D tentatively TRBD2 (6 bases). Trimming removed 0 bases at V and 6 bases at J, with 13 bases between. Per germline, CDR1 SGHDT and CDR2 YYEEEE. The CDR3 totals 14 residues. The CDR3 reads CASSLVPAGGEQYF. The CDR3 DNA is TGTGCCAGCAGCTTGGTTCCAGCGGGTGGCGAGCAGTACTTC.

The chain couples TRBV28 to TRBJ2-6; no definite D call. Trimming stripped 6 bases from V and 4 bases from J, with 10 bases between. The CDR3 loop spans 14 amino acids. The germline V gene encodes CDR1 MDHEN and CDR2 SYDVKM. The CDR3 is CASRPETGANVLTF. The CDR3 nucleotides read TGTGCCAGCAGACCTGAGACAGGGGCCAACGTCCTGACTTTC.

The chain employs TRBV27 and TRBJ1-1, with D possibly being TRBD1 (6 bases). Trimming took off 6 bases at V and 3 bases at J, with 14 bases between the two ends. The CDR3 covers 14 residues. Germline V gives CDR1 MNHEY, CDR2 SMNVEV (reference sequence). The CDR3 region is CASSPQGWYTEAFF. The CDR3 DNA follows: TGTGCCAGCAGCCCACAGGGCTGGTACACTGAAGCTTTCTTT.

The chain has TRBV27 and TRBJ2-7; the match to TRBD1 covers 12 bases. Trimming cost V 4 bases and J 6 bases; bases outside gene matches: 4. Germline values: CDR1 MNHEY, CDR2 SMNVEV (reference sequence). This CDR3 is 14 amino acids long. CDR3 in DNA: TGTGCCAGCAGTTCCGGGACAGGGGGCCTCGAGCAGTACTTC. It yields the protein CASSSGTGGLEQYF.

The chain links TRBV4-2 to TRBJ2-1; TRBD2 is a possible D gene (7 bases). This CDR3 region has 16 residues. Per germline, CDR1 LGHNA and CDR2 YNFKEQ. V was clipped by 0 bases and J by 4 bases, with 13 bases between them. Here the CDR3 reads CASSQDWGGAYNEQFF. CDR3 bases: TGTGCCAGCAGCCAAGATTGGGGGGGCGCGTACAATGAGCAGTTCTTC.

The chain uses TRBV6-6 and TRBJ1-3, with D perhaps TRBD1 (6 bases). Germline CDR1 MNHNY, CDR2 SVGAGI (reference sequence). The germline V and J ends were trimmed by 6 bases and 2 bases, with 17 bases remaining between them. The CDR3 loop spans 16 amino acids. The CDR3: CASSNNPTGPGNTIYF. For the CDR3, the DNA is TGTGCCAGCAGCAACAACCCGACAGGCCCTGGAAACACCATATATTTT.

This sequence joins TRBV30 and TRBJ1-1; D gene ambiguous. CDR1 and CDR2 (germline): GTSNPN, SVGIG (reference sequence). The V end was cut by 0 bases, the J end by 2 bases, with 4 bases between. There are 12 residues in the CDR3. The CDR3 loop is CAWSVTNTEAFF. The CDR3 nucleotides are TGTGCCTGGAGTGTGACTAACACTGAAGCTTTCTTT.

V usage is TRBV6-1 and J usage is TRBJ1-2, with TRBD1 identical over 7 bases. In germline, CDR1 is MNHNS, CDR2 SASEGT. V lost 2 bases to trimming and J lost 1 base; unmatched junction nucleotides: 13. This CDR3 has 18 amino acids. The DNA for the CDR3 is TGTGCCAGCAGTGAATGGGATATCCGGGACAGAGATAACTATGGCTACACCTTC. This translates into CASSEWDIRDRDNYGYTF.

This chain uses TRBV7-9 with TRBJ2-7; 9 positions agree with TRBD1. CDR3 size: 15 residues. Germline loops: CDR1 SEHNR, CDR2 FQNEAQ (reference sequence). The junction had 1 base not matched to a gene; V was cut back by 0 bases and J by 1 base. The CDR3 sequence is CASSLAGQGSYEQYF. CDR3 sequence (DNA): TGTGCCAGCAGCTTAGCGGGACAGGGTTCCTACGAGCAGTACTTC. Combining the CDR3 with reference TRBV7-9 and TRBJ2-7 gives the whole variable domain DTGVSQNPRHKITKRGQNVTFRCDPISEHNRLYWYRQTLGQGPEFLTYFQNEAQLEKSRLLSDRFSAERPKGSFSTLEIQRTEQGDSAMYLCASSLAGQGSYEQYFGPGTRLTVT.

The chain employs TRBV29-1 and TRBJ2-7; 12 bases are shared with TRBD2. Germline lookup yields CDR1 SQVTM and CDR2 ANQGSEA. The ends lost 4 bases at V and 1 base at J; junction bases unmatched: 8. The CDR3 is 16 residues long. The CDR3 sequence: CSVVGVTSGSSYEQYF. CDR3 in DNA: TGCAGCGTTGTTGGAGTGACTAGCGGGAGTTCCTACGAGCAGTACTTC.

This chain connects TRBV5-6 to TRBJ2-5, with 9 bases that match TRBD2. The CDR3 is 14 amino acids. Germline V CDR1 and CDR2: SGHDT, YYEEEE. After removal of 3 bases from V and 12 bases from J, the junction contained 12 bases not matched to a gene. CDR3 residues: CASSWWGLAPLEYF. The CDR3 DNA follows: TGTGCCAGCAGCTGGTGGGGACTAGCTCCCCTTGAGTACTTC.

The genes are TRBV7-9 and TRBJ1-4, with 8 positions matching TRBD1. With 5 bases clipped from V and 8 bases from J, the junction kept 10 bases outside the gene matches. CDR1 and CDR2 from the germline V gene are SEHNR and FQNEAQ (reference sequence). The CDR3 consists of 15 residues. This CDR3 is CASSPPQGATEKLFF. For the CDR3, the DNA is TGTGCCAGCAGCCCCCCCCAGGGGGCGACGGAAAAACTGTTTTTT.

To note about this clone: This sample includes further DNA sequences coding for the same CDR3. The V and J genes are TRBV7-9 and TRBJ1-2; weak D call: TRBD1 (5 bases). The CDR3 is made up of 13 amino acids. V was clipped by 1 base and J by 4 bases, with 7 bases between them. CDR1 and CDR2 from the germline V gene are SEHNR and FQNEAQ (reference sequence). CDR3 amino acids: CASSLGQSYGYTF. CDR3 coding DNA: TGTGCCAGCAGCTTAGGACAGTCCTATGGCTACACCTTC.

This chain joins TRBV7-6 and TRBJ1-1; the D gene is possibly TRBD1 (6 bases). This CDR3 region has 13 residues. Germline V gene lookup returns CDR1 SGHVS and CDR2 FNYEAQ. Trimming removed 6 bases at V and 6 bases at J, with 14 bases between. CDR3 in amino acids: CASSRTGFAEAFF. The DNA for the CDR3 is TGTGCCAGCAGTAGAACAGGGTTCGCTGAAGCTTTCTTT.

CDR3 sequence reads: CASSFERRGEQYF. Here the CDR3 DNA reads TGTGCCAGCAGTTTTGAACGGCGGGGAGAGCAGTACTTC. The chain couples TRBV27 to TRBJ2-7; D may be TRBD2 (6 bases). The germline CDR1 and CDR2 sequences are MNHEY and SMNVEV (reference sequence). Trimming removed 3 bases from V and 7 bases from J, with 13 bases in between. The CDR3 consists of 13 residues.

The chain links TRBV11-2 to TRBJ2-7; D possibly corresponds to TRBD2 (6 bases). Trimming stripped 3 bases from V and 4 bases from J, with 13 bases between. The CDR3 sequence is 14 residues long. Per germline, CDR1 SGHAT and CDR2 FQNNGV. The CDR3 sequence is CASSLWEVPYEQYF. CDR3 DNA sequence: TGTGCCAGCAGCTTGTGGGAGGTCCCTTACGAGCAGTACTTC.

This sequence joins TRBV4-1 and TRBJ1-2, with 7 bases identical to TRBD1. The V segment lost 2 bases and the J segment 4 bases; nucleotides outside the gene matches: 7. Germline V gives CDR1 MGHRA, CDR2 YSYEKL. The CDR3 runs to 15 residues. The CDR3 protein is CASSQRAGGGYGYTF. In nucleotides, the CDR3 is TGCGCCAGCAGCCAAAGGGCAGGGGGAGGCTATGGCTACACCTTC.

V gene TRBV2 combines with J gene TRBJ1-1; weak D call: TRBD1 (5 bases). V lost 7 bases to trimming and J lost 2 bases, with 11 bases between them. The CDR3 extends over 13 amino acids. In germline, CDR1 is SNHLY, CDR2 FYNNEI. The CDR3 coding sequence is TGTGCCAGCATTATGGGACTAAACACTGAAGCTTTCTTT. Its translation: CASIMGLNTEAFF. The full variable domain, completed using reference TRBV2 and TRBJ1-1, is EPEVTQTPSHQVTQMGQEVILRCVPISNHLYFYWYRQILGQKVEFLVSFYNNEISEKSEIFDDQFSVERPDGSNFTLKIRSTKLEDSAMYFCASIMGLNTEAFFGQGTRLTVV.

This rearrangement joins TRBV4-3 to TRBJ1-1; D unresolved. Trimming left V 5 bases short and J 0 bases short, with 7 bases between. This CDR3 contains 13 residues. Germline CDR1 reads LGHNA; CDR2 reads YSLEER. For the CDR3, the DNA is TGCGCCAGCAGCTCCGCGGTGAACACTGAAGCTTTCTTT. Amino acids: CASSSAVNTEAFF.